Described below is a single TCR beta chain sequence and its context. This sample is part of a study of blood T cell repertoires in COVID-19. Study-wide background: Donors in the United States, Italy and Spain gave samples during acute or convalescent COVID-19.

Researchers sorted participants into cohorts using their self-reported clinical history. Cohort 3 recovered donors had two negative PCRs, clearance, or symptom resolution. Using immunoSEQ multiplex PCR, the repertoire was profiled, and TCRdb retains in-frame clones only, with some absent. The table records almost 400,000 clones, roughly 90% of them present only once. The source of this sequence is a young woman who had recovered from COVID-19. The sequenced sample was PBMCs or T cells enriched from blood (not recorded which).

The CDR3 protein is CASSVDRAPYNEQFF. CDR3 DNA sequence: TGTGCCAGCAGCGTGGACAGGGCCCCCTACAATGAGCAGTTCTTC. This chain uses TRBV9 with TRBJ2-1; 8 nucleotides align to TRBD1. J gave up 2 bases and V 2 bases, and 3 bases lay outside the gene matches. CDR1 and CDR2 (germline): SGDLS, YYNGEE. The CDR3 length is 15 residues.